This T cell receptor beta chain comes out of a study of cytomegalovirus exposure and HLA in healthy donors. The germline gives CDR1 MGHRA, CDR2 YSYEKL. The ends were cut back, 1 base at V and 10 bases at J, with 8 bases in the middle. The CDR3 has 12 amino acids. Study-wide findings and caveats: The dataset shows that most TCR sequences were rare, while some public TCRs occurred in many donors. What a later analysis reportedly showed was that an Asian-associated ancestry cluster had fewer N-insertions than the roughly 720-donor mean.

This clone was seen a single time. Its cognate antigen is unknown. PCR was performed using 60 Vbeta and 13 Jbeta primers. TCRdb's copy holds only in-frame clones and misses some; the assay was immunoSEQ multiplex PCR. In the table there are 70,000 or so clones, over 75% of which are singletons. This receptor was identified in a woman aged 25 to 39 in good health and CMV-seropositive. Sequenced input: PBMCs. The chain uses TRBV4-1 and TRBJ2-1; D gene ambiguous. The CDR3 loop is CASSQGRLEQFF. DNA for the CDR3: TGCGCCAGCAGCCAAGGCAGGTTGGAGCAGTTCTTC.